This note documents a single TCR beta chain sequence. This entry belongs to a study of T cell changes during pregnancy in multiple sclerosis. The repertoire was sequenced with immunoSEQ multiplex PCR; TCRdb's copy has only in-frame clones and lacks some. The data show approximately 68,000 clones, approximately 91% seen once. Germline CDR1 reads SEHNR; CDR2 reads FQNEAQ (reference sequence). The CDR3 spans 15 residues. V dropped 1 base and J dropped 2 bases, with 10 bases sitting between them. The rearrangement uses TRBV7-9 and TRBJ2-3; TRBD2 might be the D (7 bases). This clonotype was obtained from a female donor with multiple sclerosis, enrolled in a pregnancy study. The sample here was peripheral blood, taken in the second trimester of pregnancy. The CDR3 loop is CASSLGGGHTDTQYF. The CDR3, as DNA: TGTGCCAGCAGCTTAGGGGGGGGGCACACAGATACGCAGTATTTT.